Below are 30 T cell receptor beta chains sequenced from a single sample in a study of OX40 agonist ivuxolimab in advanced cancers. Using immunoSEQ multiplex PCR, the repertoire was profiled, and TCRdb retains in-frame clones only, with some absent. The sample has 100,000 or so clones, around nine tenths seen once. The sample in question was CD4+ or CD8+ T cells sorted from blood, obtained in a trial of the OX40 agonist ivuxolimab. The receptors were gathered from an adult with an advanced solid tumor such as melanoma, head and neck, liver or kidney cancer.

V usage is TRBV11-2 and J usage is TRBJ1-4, with D unclear. This CDR3 spans 13 amino acids. In germline, CDR1 is SGHAT, CDR2 FQNNGV. Trimming shortened V by 5 bases and J by 8 bases, and 12 bases separated the two germline ends. The CDR3 coding sequence is TGTGCCAGCAGCCTCATAATAGGGGAAAAACTGTTTTTT. It translates to CASSLIIGEKLFF.

This chain uses TRBV19 with TRBJ2-2, with 7 bases lining up with TRBD1. Trimming cost V 7 bases and J 2 bases; bases outside gene matches: 10. CDR1 and CDR2 (germline): LNHDA, SQIVND (reference sequence). The CDR3 contains 16 residues. CDR3 amino acids: CASTLGTALNTGELFF. As DNA, the CDR3 is TGTGCCAGTACCCTCGGGACAGCTTTAAACACCGGGGAGCTGTTTTTT.

This chain joins TRBV5-5 and TRBJ1-6; D is perhaps TRBD1 (5 bases). CDR3 length equals 14 residues. The germline CDR1 and CDR2 sequences are SGHKS and YYEKEE (reference sequence). Deletions cut 4 bases from V and 7 bases from J, with 12 bases between. CDR3 bases: TGTGCCAGCAGCGGCTCCTGGGGGAATTCACCCCTCCACTTT. It encodes CASSGSWGNSPLHF.

This clone was detected only once. The chain has TRBV6-6 and TRBJ2-1; D might be TRBD1 or TRBD2, each matching 5 bases. V was clipped by 2 bases and J by 8 bases, with 10 bases between them. CDR3 length equals 13 residues. Germline-derived CDR1 and CDR2 are MNHNY and SVGAGI (reference sequence). This chain's CDR3 is CASSYKGDHEQFF. In DNA, the CDR3 is TGTGCCAGCAGTTACAAAGGGGACCATGAGCAGTTCTTC.

The chain couples TRBV7-2 to TRBJ1-1; weak D call: TRBD1 (6 bases). Germline CDR1 SGHTA, CDR2 FQGNSA. With 3 bases removed from V and 4 bases from J, the gap between germline ends came to 15 bases. There are 15 residues in the CDR3. The CDR3 nucleotides are TGTGCCAGCAGCTTGTCTAGGGGGGTCAGCACTGAAGCTTTCTTT. This encodes CASSLSRGVSTEAFF.

The V call is TRBV29-1, the J call TRBJ1-2; D unresolved. There are 12 residues in the CDR3. Trimming shortened V by 2 bases and J by 2 bases, and 6 bases separated the two germline ends. Looked up from germline, CDR1 is SQVTM and CDR2 is ANQGSEA. CDR3 sequence (DNA): TGCAGCGTTGAAATGGAGAACTATGGCTACACCTTC. It is translated as CSVEMENYGYTF.

A few counts support this clone. The genes are TRBV15 and TRBJ1-6; D call uncertain. The CDR3 runs to 13 residues. CDR1 and CDR2 (germline): LNHNV, YYDKDF (reference sequence). V dropped 0 bases and J dropped 12 bases, with 9 bases sitting between them. The CDR3 DNA reads TGTGCCACCAGCAGAGACGTGGACCTACCCCTCCACTTT. Amino acids: CATSRDVDLPLHF. Full variable domain (rest looked up from reference TRBV15 and TRBJ1-6): DAMVIQNPRYQVTQFGKPVTLSCSQTLNHNVMYWYQQKSSQAPKLLFHYYDKDFNNEADTPDNFQSRRPNTSFCFLDIRSPGLGDTAMYLCATSRDVDLPLHFGNGTRLTVT.

The V and J genes are TRBV6-4 and TRBJ2-1; 7 bases are a match to TRBD2. Germline V lookup: CDR1 MRHNA, CDR2 SNTAGT. The CDR3 is 15 amino acids. Unmatched junction bases numbered 5, after V lost 5 bases and J lost 1 base. The DNA of the CDR3 is TGTGCCAGCAGTCTCGAGCGGGGATCCTACAATGAGCAGTTCTTC. It is translated as CASSLERGSYNEQFF.

In regard to this clone: Additional DNA sequences in this sample encode the identical CDR3. The rearrangement joins TRBV25-1 to TRBJ1-5; 8 bases match TRBD1. This CDR3 spans 14 amino acids. Germline V gene lookup returns CDR1 MGHDK and CDR2 SYGVNS. J was trimmed by 3 bases and V by 4 bases; bases with no gene match: 2. DNA for the CDR3: TGTGCCAGCAGTGGGACAGGGTACAATCAGCCCCAGCATTTT. Translated, it gives CASSGTGYNQPQHF.

J is TRBJ2-2 and V is TRBV4-1, with TRBD1 identical over 9 bases. This CDR3 comprises 16 residues. Germline V lookup: CDR1 MGHRA, CDR2 YSYEKL. Trimming removed 3 bases from V and 4 bases from J; junction bases left unmatched: 6. The CDR3 spells CASSQPQTGGTGELFF. The CDR3 bases are TGCGCCAGCAGCCAGCCCCAGACAGGGGGCACCGGGGAGCTGTTTTTT.

CDR3 region: CASSGGGVEETQYF. CDR3 bases: TGTGCCAGCAGCGGCGGGGGGGTCGAAGAGACCCAGTACTTC. V is TRBV7-9 and J is TRBJ2-5; 9 positions match TRBD2. The length of the CDR3 is 14 residues. The junction had 4 bases not matched to a gene; V was cut back by 5 bases and J by 3 bases. Germline V CDR1 and CDR2: SEHNR, FQNEAQ (reference sequence).

The chain joins TRBV2 to TRBJ1-5, with 9 positions matching TRBD1. This CDR3 region has 15 residues. Looked up from germline, CDR1 is SNHLY and CDR2 is FYNNEI. With 5 bases clipped from V and 4 bases from J, the junction kept 6 bases outside the gene matches. CDR3 amino acids: CASSNRGQPNQPQHF. The CDR3 DNA sequence: TGTGCCAGCAGTAACAGGGGGCAACCAAATCAGCCCCAGCATTTT. Variable domain in full (rest from reference TRBV2 and TRBJ1-5): EPEVTQTPSHQVTQMGQEVILRCVPISNHLYFYWYRQILGQKVEFLVSFYNNEISEKSEIFDDQFSVERPDGSNFTLKIRSTKLEDSAMYFCASSNRGQPNQPQHFGDGTRLSIL.

This sequence joins TRBV5-1 and TRBJ1-2; 9 nucleotides line up with TRBD1. The V and J ends lost 3 bases and 7 bases, in that order; junction bases with no gene match: 16. The CDR3 is made up of 17 amino acids. From germline, CDR1 is SGHRS and CDR2 YFSETQ. The CDR3 DNA is TGCGCCAGCAGCTGGGGACATTCGGGACAGGGAAGGGGTGGCTACACCTTC. Its protein is CASSWGHSGQGRGGYTF.

Notes on this clone: An end of the junction differs from the germline gene, which may be a read error. The same CDR3 is also encoded by other DNA sequences in this sample. The V call is TRBV30, the J call TRBJ2-2; TRBD2 agrees at 8 bases. Germline values: CDR1 GTSNPN, CDR2 SVGIG (reference sequence). This CDR3 has 15 residues. This chain's CDR3 is CAGRARGAGTGELFF. For the CDR3, the DNA is TGTGCCGGGAGGGCGCGGGGGGCGGGGACCGGGGAGCTGTTTTTT.

The chain joins TRBV12-1 to TRBJ1-4. TRBV12-1 is described as a pseudogene. This CDR3 is 17 amino acids long. The CDR3 protein is CASSSGTAPATNEKLFF. CDR3 DNA sequence: TGTGCCAGCAGCTCCGGGACGGCCCCGGCAACTAATGAAAAACTGTTTTTT.

The V and J genes are TRBV5-1 and TRBJ2-5, with TRBD1 matching over 8 bases. The better agreement between TRBJ2-7 and the DNA end casts doubt on the J call. Per germline, CDR1 SGHRS and CDR2 YFSETQ. The CDR3 loop spans 15 amino acids. In nucleotides, the CDR3 is TGCGCCAGCAGCCAACAGGGGGTTTCAGTCTACGAGCAGTACTTC. It specifies CASSQQGVSVYEQYF.

The chain couples TRBV7-2 to TRBJ1-1; D may be TRBD1 (6 bases). In germline, CDR1 is SGHTA, CDR2 FQGNSA. The CDR3 has 16 residues. The V end lost 1 base, the J end lost 0 bases, and 12 bases lay between the germline ends. CDR3 region: CASSLGGAVMNTEAFF. CDR3 DNA sequence: TGTGCCAGCAGCTTAGGGGGGGCGGTCATGAACACTGAAGCTTTCTTT.

This clone was recorded once. CDR3 DNA sequence: TGTGCCAGCAGTTCTTCTCCGGGACAGGGATCTTACGAGCAGTACTTC. This gives the protein CASSSSPGQGSYEQYF. V gene TRBV27 combines with J gene TRBJ2-7; TRBD1 aligns across 9 bases. The V and J ends lost 4 bases and 4 bases, in that order; junction bases with no gene match: 11. Germline CDR1 and CDR2: MNHEY and SMNVEV (reference sequence). The CDR3 is 16 amino acids.

The chain joins TRBV5-4 to TRBJ2-7; D is unclear. The V gene lost 3 bases and the J gene lost 4 bases, with 17 bases spanning the gap. This CDR3 is built from 15 residues. Per the germline V gene, CDR1 is SGHNT and CDR2 is YYREEE (reference sequence). Written as DNA, the CDR3 is TGTGCCAGCAGCTCGAGCATTCTAGTTGAGTACGAGCAGTACTTC. Amino acid sequence: CASSSSILVEYEQYF.

V usage is TRBV10-3 and J usage is TRBJ1-2; possibly TRBD1 for D (5 bases). There are 16 residues in the CDR3. Germline CDR1 reads ENHRY; CDR2 reads SYGVKD. V lost 0 bases and J lost 6, with 17 bases in between. Here the CDR3 reads CAISESWGRGSDGYTF. In DNA form, the CDR3 reads TGTGCCATCAGTGAGTCGTGGGGGAGAGGCTCGGATGGCTACACCTTC.

In regard to this clone: Other DNA sequences of this sample code for an identical CDR3. This rearrangement joins TRBV6-5 to TRBJ2-7, with D possibly being TRBD1 or TRBD2 (5 bases each). The CDR3 consists of 14 residues. Germline V gene data show CDR1 as MNHEY and CDR2 as SVGAGI. Trimming removed 0 bases from V and 4 bases from J, with 10 bases in between. This chain's CDR3 is CASSYSGQRYEQYF. The CDR3 region has the DNA TGTGCCAGCAGTTACTCGGGGCAGCGGTACGAGCAGTACTTC.

This chain uses TRBV5-1 with TRBJ2-1; 9 bases fit TRBD1. The V segment lost 0 bases and the J segment 7 bases; nucleotides outside the gene matches: 5. The V gene's germline CDR1 is SGHRS and CDR2 YFSETQ. This CDR3 region has 15 residues. As DNA, the CDR3 is TGCGCCAGCAGCTTGGGGGACAGGGCAAATAATGAGCAGTTCTTC. The encoded protein is CASSLGDRANNEQFF.

This chain uses TRBV5-6 with TRBJ1-1; D remains ambiguous. V was trimmed by 3 bases and J by 7 bases, leaving 7 bases between them. Germline CDR1 is SGHDT and CDR2 is YYEEEE. This CDR3 has 11 amino acids. CDR3 DNA sequence: TGTGCCAGCAGCTGGGGAGATGAAGCTTTCTTT. It is translated as CASSWGDEAFF. Together with reference TRBV5-6 and TRBJ1-1, the CDR3 gives the full variable domain: DAGVTQSPTHLIKTRGQQVTLRCSPKSGHDTVSWYQQALGQGPQFIFQYYEEEERQRGNFPDRFSGHQFPNYSSELNVNALLLGDSALYLCASSWGDEAFFGQGTRLTVV.

With regard to this clone: The sample holds other DNA sequences that translate to the same CDR3. The chain joins TRBV28 to TRBJ1-5; D ambiguous. The CDR3 extends over 12 amino acids. The V end was cut by 6 bases, the J end by 4 bases, with 7 bases between. CDR1 MDHEN and CDR2 SYDVKM come from the germline V gene. The CDR3 DNA reads as TGTGCCAGCAGCCCCCCTAATCAGCCCCAGCATTTT. It encodes CASSPPNQPQHF. Full variable domain (remainder filled in from reference TRBV28 and TRBJ1-5): DVKVTQSSRYLVKRTGEKVFLECVQDMDHENMFWYRQDPGLGLRLIYFSYDVKMKEKGDIPEGYSVSREKKERFSLILESASTNQTSMYLCASSPPNQPQHFGDGTRLSIL.

J is TRBJ1-5 and V is TRBV7-9, with unresolved D. The CDR3 is made up of 13 amino acids. Germline V gene data show CDR1 as SEHNR and CDR2 as FQNEAQ (reference sequence). The V end was cut by 4 bases, the J end by 5 bases, with 9 bases between. The CDR3 protein is CASSYGPDQPQHF. CDR3 coding DNA: TGTGCCAGCAGCTATGGACCGGATCAGCCCCAGCATTTT. Filled out from reference TRBV7-9 and TRBJ1-5, the complete variable domain reads DTGVSQNPRHKITKRGQNVTFRCDPISEHNRLYWYRQTLGQGPEFLTYFQNEAQLEKSRLLSDRFSAERPKGSFSTLEIQRTEQGDSAMYLCASSYGPDQPQHFGDGTRLSIL.

CDR3 nucleotide sequence: TGTGCCAGCAGCTTAGGGACAGGGTTCGACGAGCAGTACTTC. Its protein product is CASSLGTGFDEQYF. The chain couples TRBV7-9 to TRBJ2-7, with 8 bases that match TRBD1. From germline, CDR1 is SEHNR and CDR2 FQNEAQ (reference sequence). The CDR3 consists of 14 residues. V lost 1 base to trimming and J lost 5 bases; unmatched junction nucleotides: 4.

This clone was observed once. J is TRBJ1-2 and V is TRBV19, with TRBD1 matching over 8 bases. After removal of 7 bases from V and 7 bases from J, the junction contained 5 bases not matched to a gene. CDR1 and CDR2 (germline): LNHDA, SQIVND (reference sequence). The CDR3 loop spans 12 amino acids. The CDR3 DNA is TGTGCCAGTACACAGGGGGTCGGTGGCTACACCTTC. Amino acid sequence: CASTQGVGGYTF.

The J gene is TRBJ1-1, the V gene TRBV18; possibly TRBD1 for D (5 bases). CDR3 length: 13 residues. The V and J ends lost 4 bases and 1 base respectively, with 7 bases between them. The germline V gene encodes CDR1 KGHSH and CDR2 LQKENI. In DNA form, the CDR3 reads TGTGCCAGCTCACAGACAGCGAACACTGAAGCTTTCTTT. Residues: CASSQTANTEAFF.

The chain couples TRBV12-5 to TRBJ1-5, with unresolved D. The CDR3 has 15 residues. The ends were cut back, 2 bases at V and 1 base at J, with 9 bases in the middle. Germline CDR1 is LGHNT and CDR2 is FRNRAP. CDR3 sequence: CASGLIRRSNQPQHF. DNA for the CDR3: TGTGCTAGTGGTTTGATTCGGCGGAGCAATCAGCCCCAGCATTTT.

This clone occurred once. This chain joins TRBV6-5 and TRBJ1-1, with D hard to call. Trimming took 7 bases from V and 5 from J, leaving 8 bases between them. This CDR3 spans 11 amino acids. Germline loops: CDR1 MNHEY, CDR2 SVGAGI. The chain's CDR3 is CASMEGTEAFF. DNA for the CDR3: TGTGCCAGCATGGAAGGGACTGAAGCTTTCTTT.